These 19 T cell receptor beta chains were sequenced from one sample in a study of blood T cell repertoires in COVID-19. Produced via immunoSEQ multiplex PCR; TCRdb's table is partial and in-frame only. The repertoire holds under 250,000 clones, 65% to 90% seen once, with roughly 8.7% in the top ten. Sequencing was done on a sample of peripheral blood. These receptors were taken from a man aged 50 or older with active or convalescent COVID-19.

This clone has a single count. The chain employs TRBV19 and TRBJ2-1; 7 bases fit TRBD2. The CDR3 totals 14 residues. V lost 4 bases to trimming and J lost 7 bases; unmatched junction nucleotides: 7. The germline gives CDR1 LNHDA, CDR2 SQIVND (reference sequence). The CDR3 reads CASSRGRGRNEQFF. The CDR3 region has the DNA TGTGCCAGTAGTAGGGGGAGGGGTCGGAATGAGCAGTTCTTC.

The chain is built from TRBV20-1 and TRBJ1-2; D unclear. V was clipped by 6 bases and J by 5 bases, with 10 bases between them. Germline V gives CDR1 DFQATT, CDR2 SNEGSKA (reference sequence). This CDR3 region has 11 residues. This CDR3 reads CSASIRYGYTF. The CDR3 region has the DNA TGCAGTGCGTCCATACGGTATGGCTACACCTTC.

J is TRBJ2-4 and V is TRBV28; 13 positions agree with TRBD2. Trimming cost V 5 bases and J 7 bases; bases outside gene matches: 5. This CDR3 comprises 15 residues. Germline V gene sequence: CDR1 MDHEN, CDR2 SYDVKM. Here the CDR3 reads CASSAWTSGSNIQYF. The CDR3 nucleotides are TGTGCCAGCAGTGCCTGGACTAGCGGGAGTAACATTCAGTACTTC.

This clone was found once. The V and J genes are TRBV7-3 and TRBJ2-5; 10 bases fit TRBD2. The germline gives CDR1 SGHTA, CDR2 FQGTGA. This CDR3 spans 14 amino acids. V was pared by 5 bases and J by 2 bases, with 2 bases of the junction left unmatched. The chain's CDR3 is CASSPGLAQETQYF. CDR3 nucleotide sequence: TGTGCCAGCAGCCCGGGACTAGCGCAAGAGACCCAGTACTTC.

The chain uses TRBV5-7 and TRBJ2-3; TRBD1 matches at 11 bases. TRBV5-7 is sorted into the ORF group, with uncertain function. The V gene end was trimmed by 5 bases and the J gene end by 4 bases; junction bases not matched to a gene: 3. This CDR3 comprises 14 residues. CDR3 coding DNA: TGTGCCAGCAGAACGGACAGGGGGCCAGATACGCAGTATTTT. This gives the protein CASRTDRGPDTQYF.

The gene calls are TRBV6-5 and TRBJ1-2, with a weak D call TRBD1 (5 bases). The ends were cut back, 0 bases at V and 4 bases at J, with 9 bases in the middle. Germline-derived CDR1 and CDR2 are MNHEY and SVGAGI. This CDR3 has 14 residues. The CDR3 region has the DNA TGTGCCAGCAGTTACTCGGTCCAGGGCTATGGCTACACCTTC. Translated: CASSYSVQGYGYTF.

The chain is built from TRBV24-1 and TRBJ1-5, with 7 bases fitting TRBD1. Germline CDR1 is KGHDR and CDR2 is SFDVKD. CDR3 length equals 15 residues. The V gene end was trimmed by 2 bases and the J gene end by 6 bases; junction bases not matched to a gene: 6. CDR3 amino acids: CATSDSRQGGQPQHF. The CDR3, as DNA: TGTGCCACCAGTGATTCCCGACAGGGAGGTCAGCCCCAGCATTTT.

A single count supports this clone. The rearrangement uses TRBV29-1 and TRBJ2-1; a possible D gene is TRBD1 (5 bases). The length of the CDR3 is 17 residues. The V gene's germline CDR1 is SQVTM and CDR2 ANQGSEA. V lost 0 bases and J lost 2, with 17 bases in between. Written as DNA, the CDR3 is TGCAGCGTTGAAGATTCCCCCAGGGATTTGACCTACAATGAGCAGTTCTTC. Translated, it gives CSVEDSPRDLTYNEQFF.

The chain employs TRBV10-3 and TRBJ2-3; 10 bases are shared with TRBD2. Looked up from germline, CDR1 is ENHRY and CDR2 is SYGVKD. After removal of 3 bases from V and 1 base from J, the junction contained 4 bases not matched to a gene. The CDR3 contains 16 residues. CDR3 residues: CAISDSGTSGTDTQYF. Written as DNA, the CDR3 is TGTGCCATCAGTGATTCCGGGACTAGCGGCACAGATACGCAGTATTTT.

The chain carries TRBV19 and TRBJ2-3, with TRBD2 matching over 13 bases. This CDR3 comprises 15 residues. The V gene's germline CDR1 is LNHDA and CDR2 SQIVND (reference sequence). V lost 7 bases, J lost 4 bases, and 5 bases stayed unmatched. The CDR3 sequence is CASTMTSGRPDTQYF. CDR3 coding DNA: TGTGCCAGTACTATGACTAGCGGGAGGCCAGATACGCAGTATTTT. Full variable domain (remainder filled in from reference TRBV19 and TRBJ2-3): DGGITQSPKYLFRKEGQNVTLSCEQNLNHDAMYWYRQDPGQGLRLIYYSQIVNDFQKGDIAEGYSVSREKKESFPLTVTSAQKNPTAFYLCASTMTSGRPDTQYFGPGTRLTVL.

This CDR3 reads CASSLADRANSPLHF. CDR3 coding DNA: TGTGCCAGCAGCTTAGCGGACAGGGCAAATTCACCCCTCCACTTT. The chain links TRBV7-2 to TRBJ1-6; 8 nucleotides align to TRBD1. Per germline, CDR1 SGHTA and CDR2 FQGNSA. Trimming at V came to 0 bases and at J to 7 bases, leaving 2 bases not matched to a gene. CDR3 length: 15 residues.

A single count supports this clone. The chain recombines TRBV19 with TRBJ1-2; TRBD1 matches 7 bases. V dropped 4 bases and J dropped 2; count of bases not matched to a gene: 1. From germline, CDR1 is LNHDA and CDR2 SQIVND (reference sequence). This CDR3 contains 13 residues. CDR3 nucleotide sequence: TGTGCCAGTAGTAGGGGACAGAACTATGGCTACACCTTC. Translating gives CASSRGQNYGYTF.

CDR3 sequence (DNA): TGCGCCAGCAGCCTGTTAGACGGGGGCTACACCTTC. Protein product: CASSLLDGGYTF. The J gene is TRBJ1-2, the V gene TRBV5-1; D call uncertain. Between the trimmed V and J ends, which lost 4 bases and 8 bases, there was a span of 12 bases. CDR1 is SGHRS and CDR2 is YFSETQ in the germline V gene. The CDR3 sequence is 12 residues long.

The chain has TRBV27 and TRBJ2-6; D might be TRBD1 (5 bases). V was shortened by 1 base and J by 2 bases, with 6 bases between the two germline ends. The CDR3 totals 15 residues. Germline loops: CDR1 MNHEY, CDR2 SMNVEV (reference sequence). CDR3 in DNA: TGTGCCAGCAGTTTATGGGGCCCTGGGGCCAACGTCCTGACTTTC. This encodes CASSLWGPGANVLTF.

The chain carries TRBV20-1 and TRBJ2-7, with D uncertain. The V and J ends lost 0 bases and 4 bases respectively, with 4 bases between them. Germline loops: CDR1 DFQATT, CDR2 SNEGSKA (reference sequence). The CDR3 length is 11 residues. The CDR3 loop reads CSARDSYEQYF. Here the CDR3 DNA reads TGCAGTGCTAGAGACAGTTACGAGCAGTACTTC.

This sequence joins TRBV18 and TRBJ2-1; 10 bases match TRBD2. Germline CDR1 is KGHSH and CDR2 is LQKENI. The CDR3 spans 15 residues. Germline trimming cut 4 bases from V and 2 bases from J; bases unmatched to any gene: 2. Here the CDR3 DNA reads TGTGCCAGCTCACTAGCGGGGGGCACCTACAATGAGCAGTTCTTC. It codes for CASSLAGGTYNEQFF.

The V call is TRBV10-3, the J call TRBJ2-5, with 7 bases aligning to TRBD1. The CDR3 sequence is 13 residues long. Germline V gene sequence: CDR1 ENHRY, CDR2 SYGVKD. Trimming at V came to 5 bases and at J to 5 bases, leaving 5 bases not matched to a gene. CDR3 bases: TGTGCCATCAGTCAGGGGGACGGGGAGACCCAGTACTTC. As protein: CAISQGDGETQYF.

This chain links TRBV28 with TRBJ2-7; D is uncertain. V gave up 2 bases and J gave up 5 bases, with 16 bases separating them. The CDR3 loop spans 15 amino acids. Germline V gene lookup returns CDR1 MDHEN and CDR2 SYDVKM. CDR3 bases: TGTGCCAGCAGTTTAAGGCAAACCGGGTCGCACGAGCAGTACTTC. Protein product: CASSLRQTGSHEQYF.

The chain has TRBV5-1 and TRBJ2-1; D remains ambiguous. The V gene lost 0 bases and the J gene lost 1 base, with 8 bases spanning the gap. Germline V gene data show CDR1 as SGHRS and CDR2 as YFSETQ. The CDR3 length is 15 residues. The CDR3 sequence: CASSLGAVSYNEQFF. As DNA, the CDR3 is TGCGCCAGCAGCTTGGGGGCAGTGTCCTACAATGAGCAGTTCTTC.